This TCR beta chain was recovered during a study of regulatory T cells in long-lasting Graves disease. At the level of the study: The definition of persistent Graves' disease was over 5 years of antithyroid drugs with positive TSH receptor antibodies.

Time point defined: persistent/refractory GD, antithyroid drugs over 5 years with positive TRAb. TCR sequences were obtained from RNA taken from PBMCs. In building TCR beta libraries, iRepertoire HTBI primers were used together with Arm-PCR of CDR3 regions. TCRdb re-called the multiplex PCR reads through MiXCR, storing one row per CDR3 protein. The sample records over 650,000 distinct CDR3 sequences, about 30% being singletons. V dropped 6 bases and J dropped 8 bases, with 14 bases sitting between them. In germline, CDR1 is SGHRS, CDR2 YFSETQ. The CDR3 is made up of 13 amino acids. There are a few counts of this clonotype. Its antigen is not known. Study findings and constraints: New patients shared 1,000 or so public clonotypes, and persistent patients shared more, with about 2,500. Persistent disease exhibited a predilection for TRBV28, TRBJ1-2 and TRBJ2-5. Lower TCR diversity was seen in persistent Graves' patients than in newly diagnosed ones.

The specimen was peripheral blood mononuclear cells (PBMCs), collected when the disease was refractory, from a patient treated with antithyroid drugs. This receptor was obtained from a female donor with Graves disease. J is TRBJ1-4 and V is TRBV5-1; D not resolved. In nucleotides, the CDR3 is TGCGCCAGCACCCCGGTAGGCGGCGAAAAACTGTTTTTT. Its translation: CASTPVGGEKLFF.